The 9 T cell receptor beta chains below come from one sample, sequenced in a study of T cells in tuberculosis. The assay was immunoSEQ multiplex PCR, and TCRdb's table has in-frame clones only and misses some. The sample records about 28,000 clones, around 91% being singletons. Sequenced material: PBMCs. The receptors originated from a donor aged 10 to 29 with latent tuberculosis or without tuberculosis infection.

This chain links TRBV7-2 with TRBJ1-2; tentative D call: TRBD1 (5 bases). Germline CDR1 reads SGHTA; CDR2 reads FQGNSA. The CDR3 is 17 amino acids. V lost 6 bases and J 4 bases, leaving 24 bases between the germline ends. This chain's CDR3 is CASSPRARTRVGYGYTF. The DNA for the CDR3 is TGTGCCAGCAGTCCCAGGGCCAGGACCAGGGTTGGCTATGGCTACACCTTC.

The chain joins TRBV5-1 to TRBJ1-4; 7 bases line up with TRBD1. Per germline, CDR1 SGHRS and CDR2 YFSETQ. This CDR3 comprises 15 residues. The trim removed 3 bases at V and 6 bases at J, leaving 8 bases unmatched. Written as DNA, the CDR3 is TGCGCCAGCAGCTCCTTCGGGACAGTTGATGAAAAACTGTTTTTT. Translated, it gives CASSSFGTVDEKLFF.

The chain employs TRBV7-9 and TRBJ2-1, with unresolved D. The CDR3 is 15 amino acids. Germline CDR1 SEHNR, CDR2 FQNEAQ (reference sequence). V lost 4 bases, J lost 6 bases, and 16 bases lay in between. CDR3 sequence (DNA): TGTGCCAGCAGCTCCACTCCTACTAACCCCAATGAGCAGTTCTTC. This gives the protein CASSSTPTNPNEQFF.

This clone was detected only once. V is TRBV6-1 and J is TRBJ1-3; D call uncertain. The CDR3 loop spans 17 amino acids. Trimming took 3 bases from V and 3 from J, leaving 18 bases between them. Per germline, CDR1 MNHNS and CDR2 SASEGT. CDR3 protein: CASSDNSAGELGNTIYF. The CDR3 bases are TGTGCCAGCAGTGATAATTCGGCAGGCGAGCTTGGAAACACCATATATTTT.

The chain joins TRBV9 to TRBJ1-2, with D possibly being TRBD1 (5 bases). Trimming removed 5 bases at V and 8 bases at J, with 16 bases between. This CDR3 region has 13 residues. Germline V gene sequence: CDR1 SGDLS, CDR2 YYNGEE. The CDR3 DNA reads as TGTGCCAGCAGTGCAGACAGAGCTATGGGCTACACCTTC. Translation: CASSADRAMGYTF.

The chain is built from TRBV7-9 and TRBJ2-1, with D perhaps matching TRBD2 (6 bases). Trimming left V 3 bases short and J 5 bases short, with 11 bases between. Germline V CDR1 and CDR2: SEHNR, FQNEAQ (reference sequence). This CDR3 region has 14 residues. The CDR3 region has the DNA TGTGCCAGCAGCTTGGGGACTGGAAACAATGAGCAGTTCTTC. It codes for CASSLGTGNNEQFF.

The gene calls are TRBV6-4 and TRBJ2-1; 11 bases fit TRBD2. There are 15 residues in the CDR3. The junction had 2 bases not matched to a gene; V was cut back by 3 bases and J by 4 bases. Germline CDR1 reads MRHNA; CDR2 reads SNTAGT. The CDR3 region has the DNA TGTGCCAGCAGTGAAGGACTAGCGGGTTACAATGAGCAGTTCTTC. The encoded protein is CASSEGLAGYNEQFF.

J is TRBJ2-7 and V is TRBV29-1; D is unresolved. This CDR3 has 11 residues. CDR1 and CDR2 from the germline V gene are SQVTM and ANQGSEA. Trimming left V 0 bases short and J 4 bases short, with 4 bases between. The chain's CDR3 is CSVEESYEQYF. The CDR3, as DNA: TGCAGCGTTGAAGAGTCTTACGAGCAGTACTTC.

A remark on this clone: One end of the junction is discordant with germline, which a read error may explain. The chain couples TRBV20-1 to TRBJ2-7, with TRBD2 identical over 7 bases. The CDR3 covers 9 residues. The V gene's germline CDR1 is DFQATT and CDR2 SNEGSKA (reference sequence). CDR3 DNA: TGCAGTGCTGCCGCGGGGGACGACTTC. This translates into CSAAAGDDF.